This T cell receptor (beta chain) was sequenced in a study of shared clonotypes between healthy human individuals. The study, taken as a whole, reports: Memory subsets had estimated richness that was generally smaller than that of naive subsets. Non-shared clonotypes were found to have lower generation probabilities than the clonotypes that were shared by all four of the sorted-subset donors.

CDR1 is SEHNR, CDR2 FQNEAQ, per germline (reference sequence). The CDR3 has 11 amino acids. Trimming pared 3 bases from V and 7 bases from J, leaving 7 bases between. Terminally differentiated effector memory CD45RA+ cells were excluded by CCR7 positive selection of CD45RO-negative cells. Donors, healthy HIV-negative adults, lacked recent acute infections or vaccinations. The authors' processing: As immunoSEQ supplied junction-only sequences (without quality scores), filtering differed. Sequenced by immunoSEQ multiplex PCR; TCRdb stores in-frame clones only, minus some. V and J calls and clone size are copied from that table; D and trimming were computed from the DNA. This table has roughly 770,000 clones, about 96% appearing once. Comment on this clone: Antigen: not known. The same CDR3 can be traced to other DNA sequences in this sample.

The sample consisted of naive CD8+ T cells sorted from blood. This sequence was found in a man aged 25 to 40 in good health. The chain uses TRBV7-9 and TRBJ2-7; D uncertain. The CDR3 loop reads CASSFGSEQYF. The CDR3 DNA follows: TGTGCCAGCAGCTTCGGCAGTGAGCAGTACTTC.